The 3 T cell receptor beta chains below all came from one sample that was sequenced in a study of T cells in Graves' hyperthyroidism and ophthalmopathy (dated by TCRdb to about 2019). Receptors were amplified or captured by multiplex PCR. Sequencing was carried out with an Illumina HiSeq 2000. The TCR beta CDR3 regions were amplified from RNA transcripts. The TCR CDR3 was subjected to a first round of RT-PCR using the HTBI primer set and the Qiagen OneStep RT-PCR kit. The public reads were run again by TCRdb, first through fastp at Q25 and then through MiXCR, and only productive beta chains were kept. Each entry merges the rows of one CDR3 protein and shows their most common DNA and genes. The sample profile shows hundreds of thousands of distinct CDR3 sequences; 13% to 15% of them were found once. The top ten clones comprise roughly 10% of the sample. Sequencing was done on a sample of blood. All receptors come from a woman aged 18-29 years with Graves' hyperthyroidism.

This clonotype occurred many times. The CDR3 DNA reads TGTGCCAGCAGCATCGGACAGGGTAGTAATTCACCCCTCCACTTT. Residues: CASSIGQGSNSPLHF. The chain has TRBV5-5 and TRBJ1-6, with TRBD1 matching 8 bases. The CDR3 totals 15 residues. CDR1 SGHKS and CDR2 YYEKEE come from the germline V gene (reference sequence). V lost 4 bases to trimming and J lost 6 bases; unmatched junction nucleotides: 6. The whole variable domain, remainder taken from reference TRBV5-5 and TRBJ1-6, is DAGVTQSPTHLIKTRGQQVTLRCSPISGHKSVSWYQQVLGQGPQFIFQYYEKEERGRGNFPDRFSARQFPNYSSELNVNALLLGDSALYLCASSIGQGSNSPLHFGNGTRLTVT.

Here the CDR3 reads CASSPRMGGGNNEQFF. The CDR3 DNA follows: TGCGCCAGCAGCCCCCGTATGGGCGGGGGGAACAATGAGCAGTTCTTC. This chain uses TRBV4-3 with TRBJ2-1, with 8 bases lining up with TRBD2. Losses at the gene ends were 4 bases for V and 5 bases for J; bases not matched to a gene: 10. CDR3 length: 16 residues. The V gene's germline CDR1 is LGHNA and CDR2 YSLEER.

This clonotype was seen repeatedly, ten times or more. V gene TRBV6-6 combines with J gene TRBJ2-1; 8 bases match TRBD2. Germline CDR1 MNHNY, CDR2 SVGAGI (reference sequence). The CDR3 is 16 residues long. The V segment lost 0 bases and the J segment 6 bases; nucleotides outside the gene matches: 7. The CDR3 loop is CASSYSPGGPFNEQFF. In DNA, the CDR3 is TGTGCCAGCAGTTACTCGCCGGGAGGGCCTTTCAATGAGCAGTTCTTC.